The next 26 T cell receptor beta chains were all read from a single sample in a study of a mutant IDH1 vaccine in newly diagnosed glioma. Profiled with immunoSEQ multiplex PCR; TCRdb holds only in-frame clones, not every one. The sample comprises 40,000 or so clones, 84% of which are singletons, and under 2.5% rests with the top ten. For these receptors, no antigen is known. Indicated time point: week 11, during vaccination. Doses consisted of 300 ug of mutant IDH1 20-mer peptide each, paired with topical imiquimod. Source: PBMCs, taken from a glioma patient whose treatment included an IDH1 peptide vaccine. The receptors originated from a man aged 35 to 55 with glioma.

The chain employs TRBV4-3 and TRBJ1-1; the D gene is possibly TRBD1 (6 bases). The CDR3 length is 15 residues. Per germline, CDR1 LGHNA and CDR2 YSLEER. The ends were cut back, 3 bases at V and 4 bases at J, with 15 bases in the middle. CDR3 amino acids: CASSHERAGVTEAFF. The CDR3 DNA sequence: TGCGCCAGCAGCCATGAGCGGGCAGGGGTCACTGAAGCTTTCTTT.

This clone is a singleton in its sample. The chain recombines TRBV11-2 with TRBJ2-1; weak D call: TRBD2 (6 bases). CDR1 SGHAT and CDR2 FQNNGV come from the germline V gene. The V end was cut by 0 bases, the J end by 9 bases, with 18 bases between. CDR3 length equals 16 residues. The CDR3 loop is CASSLDGALGGGEQFF. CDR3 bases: TGTGCCAGCAGCTTAGATGGGGCTCTGGGGGGTGGTGAGCAGTTCTTC.

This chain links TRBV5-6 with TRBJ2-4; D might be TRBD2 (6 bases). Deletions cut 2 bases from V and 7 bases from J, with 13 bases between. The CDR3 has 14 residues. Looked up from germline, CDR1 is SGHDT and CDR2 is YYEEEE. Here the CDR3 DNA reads TGTGCCAGCAGCTTATGGGAGGCCGCTAACATTCAGTACTTC. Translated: CASSLWEAANIQYF.

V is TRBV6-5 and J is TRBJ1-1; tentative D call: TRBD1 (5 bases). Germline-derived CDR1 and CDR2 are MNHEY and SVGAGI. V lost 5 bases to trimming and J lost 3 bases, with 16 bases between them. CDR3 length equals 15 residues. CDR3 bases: TGTGCCAGCAGTAACCTCAGGGTCCGCGACACTGAAGCTTTCTTT. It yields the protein CASSNLRVRDTEAFF.

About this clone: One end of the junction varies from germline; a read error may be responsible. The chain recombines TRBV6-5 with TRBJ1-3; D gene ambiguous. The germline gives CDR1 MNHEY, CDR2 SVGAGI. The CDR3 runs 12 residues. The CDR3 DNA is TGTGCCAGCAGTTCGACGGGAAGCACCATATATTTT. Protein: CASSSTGSTIYF.

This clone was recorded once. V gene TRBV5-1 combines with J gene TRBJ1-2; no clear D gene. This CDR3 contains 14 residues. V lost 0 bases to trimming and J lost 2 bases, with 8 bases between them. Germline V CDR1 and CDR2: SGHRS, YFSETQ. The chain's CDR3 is CASSLAGFNYGYTF. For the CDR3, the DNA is TGCGCCAGCAGCTTGGCCGGGTTCAACTATGGCTACACCTTC.

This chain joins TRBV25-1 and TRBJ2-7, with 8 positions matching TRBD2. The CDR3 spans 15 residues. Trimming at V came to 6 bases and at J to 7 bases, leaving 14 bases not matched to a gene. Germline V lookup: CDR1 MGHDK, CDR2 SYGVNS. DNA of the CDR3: TGTGCCAGCAGCCCCGGGACTAGTGATTACTGGGAGCAGTACTTC. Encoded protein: CASSPGTSDYWEQYF.

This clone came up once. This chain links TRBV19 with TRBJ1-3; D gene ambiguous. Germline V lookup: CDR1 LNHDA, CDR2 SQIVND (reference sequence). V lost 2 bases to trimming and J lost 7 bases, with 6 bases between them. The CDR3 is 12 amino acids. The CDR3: CASSINPNTIYF. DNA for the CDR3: TGTGCCAGTAGTATAAATCCGAACACCATATATTTT.

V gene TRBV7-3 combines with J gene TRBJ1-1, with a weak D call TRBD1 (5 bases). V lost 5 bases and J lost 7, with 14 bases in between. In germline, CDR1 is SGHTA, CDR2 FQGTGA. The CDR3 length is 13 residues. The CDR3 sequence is CASSASPGLEAFF. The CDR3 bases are TGTGCCAGCAGCGCGTCCCCGGGACTTGAAGCTTTCTTT.

The DNA of the CDR3 is TGTGCCAGCAGCCAAGATAACAACAACGGGGGCTACACCTTC. Its protein is CASSQDNNNGGYTF. The chain is built from TRBV4-2 and TRBJ1-2; D ambiguous. V lost 0 bases and J lost 8, with 13 bases in between. In germline, CDR1 is LGHNA, CDR2 YNFKEQ. This CDR3 comprises 14 residues.

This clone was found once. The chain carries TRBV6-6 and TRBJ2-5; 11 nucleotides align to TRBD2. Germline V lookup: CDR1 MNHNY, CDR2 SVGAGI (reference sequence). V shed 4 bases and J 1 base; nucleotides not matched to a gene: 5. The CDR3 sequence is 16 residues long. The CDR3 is CASSSRTSGRQETQYF. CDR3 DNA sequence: TGTGCCAGCAGTTCCCGGACTAGCGGGCGCCAAGAGACCCAGTACTTC.

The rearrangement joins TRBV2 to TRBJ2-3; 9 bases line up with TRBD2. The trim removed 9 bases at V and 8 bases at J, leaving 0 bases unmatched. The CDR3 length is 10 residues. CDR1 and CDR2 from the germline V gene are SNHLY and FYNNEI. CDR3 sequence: CARREGTQYF. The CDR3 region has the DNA TGTGCCAGGCGGGAGGGTACGCAGTATTTT.

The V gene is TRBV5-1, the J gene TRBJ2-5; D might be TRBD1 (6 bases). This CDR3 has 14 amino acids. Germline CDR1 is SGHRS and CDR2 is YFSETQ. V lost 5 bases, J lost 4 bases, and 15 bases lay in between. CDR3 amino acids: CASSLAGTRETQYF. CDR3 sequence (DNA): TGCGCCAGCAGTCTGGCCGGGACAAGAGAGACCCAGTACTTC.

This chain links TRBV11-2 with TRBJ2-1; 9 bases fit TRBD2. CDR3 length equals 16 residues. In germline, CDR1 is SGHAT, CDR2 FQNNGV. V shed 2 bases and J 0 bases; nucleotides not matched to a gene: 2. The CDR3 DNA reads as TGTGCCAGCAGCTTAAGACTAGCGGACTCCTACAATGAGCAGTTCTTC. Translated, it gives CASSLRLADSYNEQFF.

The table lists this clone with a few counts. The CDR3 loop reads CASSEGGLGGQPQHF. The CDR3 DNA follows: TGTGCCAGCAGTGAAGGGGGACTGGGAGGTCAGCCCCAGCATTTT. The rearrangement joins TRBV2 to TRBJ1-5, with a tentative D call TRBD1 (5 bases). V was trimmed by 1 base and J by 6 bases, leaving 13 bases between them. Germline V gene data show CDR1 as SNHLY and CDR2 as FYNNEI. The CDR3 runs 15 residues.

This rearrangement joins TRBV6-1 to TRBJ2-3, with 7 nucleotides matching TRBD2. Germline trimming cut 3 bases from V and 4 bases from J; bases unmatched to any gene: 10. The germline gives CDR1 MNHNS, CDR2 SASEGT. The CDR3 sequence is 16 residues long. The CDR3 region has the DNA TGTGCCAGCAGTGACAGACTAGCCGGAACATCAGATACGCAGTATTTT. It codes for CASSDRLAGTSDTQYF.

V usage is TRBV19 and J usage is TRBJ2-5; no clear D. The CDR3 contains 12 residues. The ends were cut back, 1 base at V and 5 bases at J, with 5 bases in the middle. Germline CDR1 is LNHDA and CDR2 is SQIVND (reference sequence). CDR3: CASSIAGETQYF. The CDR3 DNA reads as TGTGCCAGTAGTATAGCGGGTGAGACCCAGTACTTC.

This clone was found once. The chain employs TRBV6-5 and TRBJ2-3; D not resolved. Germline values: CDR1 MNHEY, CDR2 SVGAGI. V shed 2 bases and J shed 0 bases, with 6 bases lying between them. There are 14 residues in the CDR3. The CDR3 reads CASSYSTSTDTQYF. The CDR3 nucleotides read TGTGCCAGCAGTTACAGCACTAGCACAGATACGCAGTATTTT.

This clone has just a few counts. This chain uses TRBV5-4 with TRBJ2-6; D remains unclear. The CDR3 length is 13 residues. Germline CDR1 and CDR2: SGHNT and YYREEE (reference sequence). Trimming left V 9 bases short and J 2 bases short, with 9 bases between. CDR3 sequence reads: CATRTAGANVLTF. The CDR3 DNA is TGTGCCACCCGAACAGCTGGGGCCAACGTCCTGACTTTC.

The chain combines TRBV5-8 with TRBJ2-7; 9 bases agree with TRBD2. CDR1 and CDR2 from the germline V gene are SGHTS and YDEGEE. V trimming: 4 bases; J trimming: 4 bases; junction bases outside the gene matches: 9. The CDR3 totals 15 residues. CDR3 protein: CASSANSGLAYEQYF. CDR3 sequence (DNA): TGTGCCAGCAGCGCAAACTCGGGACTAGCTTACGAGCAGTACTTC. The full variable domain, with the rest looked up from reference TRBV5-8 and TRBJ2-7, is EAGVTQSPTHLIKTRGQQATLRCSPISGHTSVYWYQQALGLGLQFLLWYDEGEERNRGNFPPRFSGRQFPNYSSELNVNALELEDSALYLCASSANSGLAYEQYFGPGTRLTVT.

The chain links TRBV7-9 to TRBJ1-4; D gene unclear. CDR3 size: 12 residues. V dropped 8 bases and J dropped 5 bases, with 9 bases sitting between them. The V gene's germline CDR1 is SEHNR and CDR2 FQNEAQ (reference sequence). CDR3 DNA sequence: TGTGCCAGCCGCCCTCTGAATGAAAAACTGTTTTTT. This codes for CASRPLNEKLFF. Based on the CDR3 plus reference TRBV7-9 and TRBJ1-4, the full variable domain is DTGVSQNPRHKITKRGQNVTFRCDPISEHNRLYWYRQTLGQGPEFLTYFQNEAQLEKSRLLSDRFSAERPKGSFSTLEIQRTEQGDSAMYLCASRPLNEKLFFGSGTQLSVL.

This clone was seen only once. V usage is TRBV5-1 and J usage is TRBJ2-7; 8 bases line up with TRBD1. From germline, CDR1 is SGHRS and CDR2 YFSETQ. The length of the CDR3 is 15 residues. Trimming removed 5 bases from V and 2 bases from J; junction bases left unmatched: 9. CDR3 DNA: TGCGCCAGCAGTCCAACAGGGGGAAACCCCTACGAGCAGTACTTC. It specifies CASSPTGGNPYEQYF.

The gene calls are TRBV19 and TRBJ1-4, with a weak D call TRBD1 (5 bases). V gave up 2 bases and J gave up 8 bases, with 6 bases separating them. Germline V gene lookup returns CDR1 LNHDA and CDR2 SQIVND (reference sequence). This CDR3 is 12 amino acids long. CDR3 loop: CASSIQGEKLFF. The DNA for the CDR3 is TGTGCCAGTAGTATACAGGGCGAAAAACTGTTTTTT.

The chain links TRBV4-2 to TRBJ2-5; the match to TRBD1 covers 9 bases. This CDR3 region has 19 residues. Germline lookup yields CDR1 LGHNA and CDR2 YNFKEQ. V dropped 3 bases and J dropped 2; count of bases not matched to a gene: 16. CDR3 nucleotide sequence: TGTGCCAGCAGCCAGCGATTCCGGGACAGGGAGGTAGGGCAAGAGACCCAGTACTTC. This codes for CASSQRFRDREVGQETQYF.

The CDR3 DNA follows: TGTGCCACCAGCAGAGATCCCACCCAAAGGCAGGAAAAACTGTTTTTT. Translation: CATSRDPTQRQEKLFF. The chain has TRBV15 and TRBJ1-4, with D unresolved. Germline V gene sequence: CDR1 LNHNV, CDR2 YYDKDF (reference sequence). The CDR3 length is 16 residues. Deletions cut 0 bases from V and 8 bases from J, with 16 bases between.

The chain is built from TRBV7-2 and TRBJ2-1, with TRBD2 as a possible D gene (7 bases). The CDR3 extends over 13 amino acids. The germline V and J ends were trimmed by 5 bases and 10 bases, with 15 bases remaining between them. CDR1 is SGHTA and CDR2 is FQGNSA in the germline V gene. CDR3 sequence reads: CASSPWGGREQFF. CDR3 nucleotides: TGTGCCAGCAGCCCTTGGGGGGGGCGCGAGCAGTTCTTC.